This T cell receptor (beta chain) is drawn from a study of T-cell reconstitution after alpha-beta-depleted transplantation in children. Unique molecular identifiers were incorporated during preparation of the TCRbeta library. TCRdb re-derived calls from the PCR reads in MiXCR, one entry per CDR3 protein. The sample lists about 610,000 distinct CDR3 sequences; over 9.5% were seen once. The CDR3 runs to 14 residues. Trimming cost V 6 bases and J 0 bases, with 10 bases left between them. The TCR sequence derives from a human donor who donated a stem cell graft to a child with acute myeloid leukemia. Sample: PBMCs from the stem cell graft donor, taken from the stem cell graft. V usage is TRBV12-3 or TRBV12-4 and J usage is TRBJ2-3; D uncertain. CDR3 in amino acids: CASRGGFSTDTQYF. CDR3 coding DNA: TGTGCCAGCAGGGGCGGTTTTAGCACAGATACGCAGTATTTT.